A single TCR beta chain is shown here with its context. The sample belongs to a study of blood T cell repertoires in COVID-19. Overall study: PBMCs, B-cell-depleted T cells, or T cells were the source of the cDNA or gDNA that made up the material.

After removal of 4 bases from V and 8 bases from J, the junction contained 12 bases not matched to a gene. Germline loops: CDR1 LNHNV, CDR2 YYDKDF (reference sequence). This CDR3 comprises 15 residues. Authors' processing steps: Estimated nucleated cell counts came from reference gene primer amplification. Here immunoSEQ multiplex PCR was the method, and the copy in TCRdb shows in-frame clones only, minus some. V, J and clone size are those of that table, while D and trimming were read from the DNA. The sample lists 30,000 to 40,000 clones, more than 80% seen once, with roughly 45% in the top ten. Input material: peripheral blood. The receptor's source is a man aged 60-69 years with active or convalescent COVID-19. The V call is TRBV15, the J call TRBJ1-2; 8 bases map to TRBD1. CDR3 bases: TGTGCCACCAGCAAGGAGGAGACAGGGGCTAGCGGCTACACCTTC. Translation gives CATSKEETGASGYTF.